The present T cell receptor (beta chain) was sequenced within a study of blood T cell repertoires in COVID-19. Background on the study: T cells, B-cell-depleted T cells, or PBMCs provided the cDNA or gDNA that served as material.

V was pared by 0 bases and J by 3 bases, with 7 bases of the junction left unmatched. Germline-derived CDR1 and CDR2 are SQVTM and ANQGSEA. This CDR3 region has 15 residues. Original processing notes: For nucleated cells, counts were estimated from reference gene primer amplification. Generated by immunoSEQ multiplex PCR, the TCRdb table keeps only in-frame clones and is missing some. For V, J and clone size, that table is used; D and trimming come from the DNA. The data hold 130,000 to 150,000 clones, with approximately 84% observed a single time. Sequencing input: peripheral blood. The source is a woman in her sixties with acute or convalescent COVID-19. The chain combines TRBV29-1 with TRBJ2-7, with 8 bases fitting TRBD2. The CDR3 DNA follows: TGCAGCGTTGAAGATGACCGGGAGGGCCACTACGAGCAGTACTTC. This codes for CSVEDDREGHYEQYF.